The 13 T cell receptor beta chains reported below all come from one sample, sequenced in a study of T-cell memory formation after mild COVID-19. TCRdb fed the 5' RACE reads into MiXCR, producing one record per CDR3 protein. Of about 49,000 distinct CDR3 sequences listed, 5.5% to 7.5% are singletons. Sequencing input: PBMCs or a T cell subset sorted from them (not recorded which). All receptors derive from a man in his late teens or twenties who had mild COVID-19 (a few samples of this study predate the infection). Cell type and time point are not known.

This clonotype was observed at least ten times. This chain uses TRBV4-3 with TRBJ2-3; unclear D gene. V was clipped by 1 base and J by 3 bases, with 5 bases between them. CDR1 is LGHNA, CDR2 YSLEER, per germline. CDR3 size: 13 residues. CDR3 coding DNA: TGCGCCAGCAGCCAAGTGGGAACAGATACGCAGTATTTT. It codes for CASSQVGTDTQYF.

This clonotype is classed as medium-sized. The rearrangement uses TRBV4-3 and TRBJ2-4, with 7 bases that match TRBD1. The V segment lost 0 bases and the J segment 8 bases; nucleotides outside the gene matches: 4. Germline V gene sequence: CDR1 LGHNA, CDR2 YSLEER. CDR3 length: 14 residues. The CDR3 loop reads CASSQETGAHIQYF. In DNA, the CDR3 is TGCGCCAGCAGCCAAGAAACAGGGGCCCACATTCAGTACTTC.

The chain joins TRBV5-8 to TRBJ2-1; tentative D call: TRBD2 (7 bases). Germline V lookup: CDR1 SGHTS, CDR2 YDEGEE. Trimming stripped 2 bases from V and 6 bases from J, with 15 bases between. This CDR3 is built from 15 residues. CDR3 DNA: TGTGCCAGCAGCTTCTTGAGGGGGGGCCTCAATGAGCAGTTCTTC. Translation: CASSFLRGGLNEQFF.

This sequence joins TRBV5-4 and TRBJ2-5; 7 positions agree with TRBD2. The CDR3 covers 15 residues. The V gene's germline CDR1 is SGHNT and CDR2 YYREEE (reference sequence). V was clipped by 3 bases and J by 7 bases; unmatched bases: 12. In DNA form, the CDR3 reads TGTGCCAGCAGCTCCAAAGGCGGGGAGGGGAGGACCCAGTACTTC. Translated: CASSSKGGEGRTQYF.

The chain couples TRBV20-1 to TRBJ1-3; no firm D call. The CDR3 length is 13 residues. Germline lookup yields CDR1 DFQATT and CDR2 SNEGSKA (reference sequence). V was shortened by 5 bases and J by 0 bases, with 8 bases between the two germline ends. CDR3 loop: CSAVRISGNTIYF. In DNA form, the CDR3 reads TGCAGTGCTGTGAGGATCTCTGGAAACACCATATATTTT.

Here the CDR3 reads CASSFSQPGELFF. The CDR3 nucleotides read TGTGCCAGCAGCTTTAGTCAGCCCGGGGAGCTGTTTTTT. The chain has TRBV7-6 and TRBJ2-2; D gene uncertain. The CDR3 runs to 13 residues. CDR1 SGHVS and CDR2 FNYEAQ come from the germline V gene. V was shortened by 3 bases and J by 6 bases, with 8 bases between the two germline ends.

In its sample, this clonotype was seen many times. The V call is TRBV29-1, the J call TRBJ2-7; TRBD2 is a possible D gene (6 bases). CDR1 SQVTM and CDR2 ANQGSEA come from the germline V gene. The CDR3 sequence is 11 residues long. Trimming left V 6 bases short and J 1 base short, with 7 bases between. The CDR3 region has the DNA TGCAGCGTACGGGGGTCCTACGAGCAGTACTTC. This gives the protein CSVRGSYEQYF.

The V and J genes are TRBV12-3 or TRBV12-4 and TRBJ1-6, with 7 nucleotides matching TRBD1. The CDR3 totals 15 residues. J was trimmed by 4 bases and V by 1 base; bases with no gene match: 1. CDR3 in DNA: TGTGCCAGCAGTTTAGAGGGACAGTATAATTCACCCCTCCACTTT. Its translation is CASSLEGQYNSPLHF.

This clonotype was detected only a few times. The CDR3 DNA sequence: TGTGCCAGCAGGAATAGCGGGGGGTCCGGGGAGCTGTTTTTT. Residues: CASRNSGGSGELFF. The V gene is TRBV12-3 or TRBV12-4, the J gene TRBJ2-2; 10 bases are shared with TRBD2. Germline trimming cut 6 bases from V and 6 bases from J; bases unmatched to any gene: 4. The CDR3 runs 14 residues.

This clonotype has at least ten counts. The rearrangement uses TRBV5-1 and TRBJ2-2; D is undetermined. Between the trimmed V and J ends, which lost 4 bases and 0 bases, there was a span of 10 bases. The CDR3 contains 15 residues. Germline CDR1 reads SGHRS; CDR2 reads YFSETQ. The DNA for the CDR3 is TGCGCCAGCAGCGAGGACGGTCCGAACACCGGGGAGCTGTTTTTT. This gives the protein CASSEDGPNTGELFF.

CDR3 bases: TGTGCCAGCAGCCCGCGACTAGCGGGGGGTGGAGAGACCCAGTACTTC. It translates to CASSPRLAGGGETQYF. The chain combines TRBV7-8 with TRBJ2-5, with TRBD2 matching 13 bases. The CDR3 is made up of 16 amino acids. Germline V gives CDR1 SGHVS, CDR2 FQNEAQ. The V gene end was trimmed by 5 bases and the J gene end by 4 bases; junction bases not matched to a gene: 7.

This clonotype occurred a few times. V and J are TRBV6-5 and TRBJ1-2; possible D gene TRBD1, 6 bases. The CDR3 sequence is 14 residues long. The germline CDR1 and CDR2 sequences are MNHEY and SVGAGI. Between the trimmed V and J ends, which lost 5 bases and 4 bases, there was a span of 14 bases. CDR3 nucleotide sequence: TGTGCCAGCAGTAAACGGGGGGCCCTCTATGGCTACACCTTC. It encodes CASSKRGALYGYTF.

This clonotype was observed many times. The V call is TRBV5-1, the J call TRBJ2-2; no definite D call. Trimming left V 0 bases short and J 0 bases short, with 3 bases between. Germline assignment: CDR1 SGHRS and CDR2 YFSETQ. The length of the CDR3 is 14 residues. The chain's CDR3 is CASSLDPNTGELFF. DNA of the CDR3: TGCGCCAGCAGCTTGGACCCGAACACCGGGGAGCTGTTTTTT.